The sample holds a few counts of the clone carrying this T cell receptor beta chain. Its target is not known. This entry comes from a study of cytomegalovirus exposure and HLA in healthy donors. Primers: 60 Vbeta forward and 13 Jbeta reverse. Data came from immunoSEQ multiplex PCR; TCRdb stores just in-frame clones and leaves some out. Of roughly 150,000 clones listed, 76% were seen once; the top ten hold around 3.1%. Regarding the study as a whole: Cytomegalovirus status, reportedly, was diagnosed with high specificity and sensitivity by the classifier. DRB1 had the most TCR associations and HLA-C the fewest, a later analysis found, with rates varying by HLA locus. Analysis performed later showed TCR beta chains linked to HLA being more clonally expanded than equally common others. Donor immune exposure was known only as CMV serostatus.

This TCR derives from a man in his forties or fifties in good health and CMV-seronegative. The specimen was PBMCs.

CDR3 amino acids: CASSLSLGDNYGYTF. For the CDR3, the DNA is TGTGCCAGCAGCTTGTCCCTCGGGGATAACTATGGCTACACCTTC. The gene calls are TRBV5-6 and TRBJ1-2; D remains unclear. The CDR3 contains 15 residues. V lost 1 base and J 1 base, leaving 11 bases between the germline ends. Per the germline V gene, CDR1 is SGHDT and CDR2 is YYEEEE. The variable domain in full, with the rest retrieved from reference TRBV5-6 and TRBJ1-2, is DAGVTQSPTHLIKTRGQQVTLRCSPKSGHDTVSWYQQALGQGPQFIFQYYEEEERQRGNFPDRFSGHQFPNYSSELNVNALLLGDSALYLCASSLSLGDNYGYTFGSGTRLTVV.